This TCR beta chain was captured by sequencing in a study of T cell responses to AZD1222 COVID-19 vaccine. Method: immunoSEQ multiplex PCR; TCRdb's copy keeps in-frame clones and lacks some. The data show roughly 150,000 clones, roughly 89% seen once. CDR3 length: 17 amino acids. Germline lookup yields CDR1 SEHNR and CDR2 FQNEAQ (reference sequence). V was clipped by 7 bases and J by 4 bases, with 23 bases between them. V usage is TRBV7-9 and J usage is TRBJ1-3; D uncertain. The sequence was obtained from an adult who received the AZD1222 COVID-19 vaccine. Source: peripheral blood, taken 28 days after the second AZD1222 dose. The CDR3 here is CASTVGGSAEEGNTIYF. In DNA form, the CDR3 reads TGTGCCAGCACCGTAGGCGGTAGTGCGGAGGAGGGAAACACCATATATTTT. The full variable domain, rest sourced from reference TRBV7-9 and TRBJ1-3, is DTGVSQNPRHKITKRGQNVTFRCDPISEHNRLYWYRQTLGQGPEFLTYFQNEAQLEKSRLLSDRFSAERPKGSFSTLEIQRTEQGDSAMYLCASTVGGSAEEGNTIYFGEGSWLTVV.